This is a list of T cell receptor beta chains from one sample in a study of blood T cell repertoires in COVID-19. Using immunoSEQ multiplex PCR, the repertoire was profiled, and TCRdb retains in-frame clones only, with some absent. This sample carries 140,000 or so clones, approximately 83% of them seen once, and the ten largest clones take more than 2.5%. The sequenced material came from peripheral blood. These receptor sequences come from a woman aged 80 or older with acute or convalescent COVID-19. The CDR3 runs from the conserved cysteine through the conserved F or W. D genes are given only for firm matches. For some rows the clone size is stated as once, few or many, or as a class when expanded; others skip it.

V	D	size	J	CDR3	DNA
TRBV19	NA	NA	TRBJ2-3	CASSLGTSTDTQYF	TGTGCCAGTAGTTTGGGGACTAGCACAGATACGCAGTATTTT
TRBV29-1	TRBD2	NA	TRBJ2-7	CSVEYGAGGKYEQYF	TGCAGCGTTGAATACGGGGCGGGGGGGAAGTACGAGCAGTACTTC
TRBV18	NA	NA	TRBJ2-7	CASSGLQGIAYEQYF	TGTGCCAGCTCCGGGTTACAGGGAATAGCCTACGAGCAGTACTTC
TRBV18	NA	once	TRBJ1-6	CASSPNRYNSPLHF	TGTGCCAGCTCACCAAATCGGTATAATTCACCCCTCCACTTT
TRBV29-1	NA	once	TRBJ1-2	CSVEADSWGYTF	TGCAGCGTTGAAGCTGACTCTTGGGGCTACACCTTC
TRBV2	NA	NA	TRBJ1-1	CASSEARQGRTEAFF	TGTGCCAGCAGTGAAGCGCGGCAGGGTAGGACTGAAGCTTTCTTT
TRBV6-2/TRBV6-3	TRBD1	NA	TRBJ2-7	CASSYSSLMTGKPTYEQYF	TGTGCCAGCAGTTACTCGAGTCTGATGACAGGGAAGCCAACCTACGAGCAGTACTTC
TRBV7-8	NA	NA	TRBJ2-7	CASSFRQEYEQYF	TGTGCCAGCAGCTTTCGACAGGAATATGAGCAGTACTTC
TRBV30	NA	NA	TRBJ1-5	CAWSSGPNQPQHF	TGTGCCTGGAGTAGCGGGCCTAATCAGCCCCAGCATTTT
TRBV2	TRBD2	NA	TRBJ2-1	CASSRGGPLHNEQFF	TGTGCCAGCAGTCGCGGGGGGCCTCTCCACAATGAGCAGTTCTTC
TRBV10-3	NA	NA	TRBJ2-7	CAISQGPGAYEQYF	TGTGCCATCAGTCAGGGTCCAGGGGCTTACGAGCAGTACTTC
TRBV25-1	NA	few	TRBJ2-2	CASSDPSGAGELFF	TGTGCCAGCAGTGACCCTTCCGGGGCCGGGGAGCTGTTTTTT
TRBV19	TRBD1	few	TRBJ1-4	CASRKTGTGAEKLFF	TGTGCCAGTAGGAAGACCGGGACAGGCGCTGAAAAACTGTTTTTT
TRBV5-1	TRBD1	NA	TRBJ1-4	CASSLQGSLEKLFF	TGCGCCAGCAGTTTACAGGGGAGCTTGGAAAAACTGTTTTTT
TRBV4-2	TRBD2	NA	TRBJ2-1	CASSQGTSGHEQFF	TGTGCCAGCAGCCAGGGGACTAGCGGCCATGAGCAGTTCTTC
TRBV4-1	NA	NA	TRBJ2-5	CASSQNREETQYF	TGCGCCAGCAGCCAAAATAGAGAAGAGACCCAGTACTTC
TRBV7-8	TRBD1	NA	TRBJ1-1	CASSPGQGGRAFF	TGTGCCAGCAGCCCCGGACAGGGTGGTCGGGCTTTCTTT
TRBV20-1	NA	NA	TRBJ2-7	CSASTRLSYEQYF	TGCAGTGCTAGTACCAGGCTCTCTTACGAGCAGTACTTC
TRBV11-2	NA	NA	TRBJ2-7	CASTSSGFEQYF	TGTGCCAGCACCTCGAGTGGTTTTGAGCAGTACTTC
TRBV4-2	NA	NA	TRBJ2-1	CASSQSRTMGGYNEQFF	TGTGCCAGCAGCCAATCCCGGACTATGGGCGGTTACAATGAGCAGTTCTTC
TRBV4-3	NA	NA	TRBJ1-2	CASSPGTGGFNYGYTF	TGCGCCAGCAGTCCGGGGACTGGAGGATTTAACTATGGCTACACCTTC
TRBV7-2	NA	once	TRBJ2-7	CASSSTAYEQYF	TGTGCCAGCAGCTCGACAGCCTACGAGCAGTACTTC
TRBV15	NA	NA	TRBJ1-1	CATSRDPGLTEAFF	TGTGCCACCAGCAGAGATCCGGGTTTGACTGAAGCTTTCTTT
TRBV9	NA	NA	TRBJ1-5	CASSVAGISNQPQHF	TGTGCCAGCAGCGTAGCGGGGATTAGCAATCAGCCCCAGCATTTT
TRBV6-5	TRBD1	NA	TRBJ2-1	CASSLGGRGHEQFF	TGTGCCAGCAGTCTCGGGGGCAGGGGGCATGAGCAGTTCTTC
TRBV3-1/TRBV3-2	NA	once	TRBJ1-2	CASSQRAGRDGYTF	TGTGCCAGCAGCCAAAGGGCAGGGAGGGATGGCTACACCTTC